This TCR beta chain comes out of a study of blood T cell repertoires in COVID-19 (TCRdb year 2020). With regard to the full study: Samples from collaborators originated in the United States, Italy and Spain and spanned both the acute and convalescent phases of COVID-19. Subjects who had been exposed to COVID-19, were actively infected with it, or had recovered from it provided the deeply sampled blood TCRbeta repertoires that made up the dataset. Samples were obtained from the ongoing ImmuneRACE study (first 160 participants) and from about 1,300 subjects provided by 6 global collaborators. The repertoires were made available in a free public database intended to serve as a resource for research on the immune response to SARS-CoV-2. Nearly every sample came with metadata listing a de-identified subject ID, COVID-19 status, age in years and sex. The prospective study material was composed of cDNA or gDNA derived from T cells, B-cell-depleted T cells, or PBMCs. Where available, HLA class I and class II types were obtained from metadata supplied by the sample provider rather than from assay-based typing.

Samples from volunteer blood donors who had recovered from COVID-19 were contributed by a second Seattle source. Whole blood was collected in K2EDTA tubes by collaborating institutions according to the institutions' own protocols. For TCRbeta analysis, collaborators shipped samples as frozen whole blood, isolated PBMCs, or DNA extracted from either of those sample types. About this clone itself: The specificity of this receptor is unknown. One base away there is no much larger clone; base qualities are not given.

Study-level results and caveats: Clinical and demographic metadata were provided uncurated, with the amount varying by source and participant.

The immunoSEQ Assay, a bias-controlled multiplex PCR, was used to amplify TCRbeta CDR3 regions from genomic DNA. Regarding the original processing steps: Within the assay, amplification of reference gene primers was used to estimate how many nucleated cells each sample contained. To quantify the absolute abundance of each unique TCRbeta CDR3 rearrangement, sequence reads were collapsed and filtered. Productive Simpson clonality was computed per sample as the square root of Simpson's diversity index over productive rearrangements. TCRdb took this table from immuneACCESS and kept in-frame rearrangements with V and J called. Such tables lack part of the clones; where checked against another copy, unresolved V genes explain under half of the gap, and the rest is unexplained. Clonal size and the V and J genes are those of that table, whereas D and trimming came from the DNA. The sample contains fewer than 450,000 clones, around nine tenths of them found a single time. Roughly 3.4% of the sample comes from the top ten.

Sample: peripheral blood. This sequence originates from a woman aged 18-35 years who had recovered from COVID-19.

The DNA sequence is given as TGTGCCACCAGTGAAGGGACATCCACAGATACGCAGTATTTT. It encodes CATSEGTSTDTQYF. This chain joins TRBV24-1 to TRBJ2-3; D gene: possibly TRBD1, on 6 matching bases. Via the germline V gene, CDR1 is KGHDR and CDR2 SFDVKD. V loses 4 bases of germline sequence and J loses 2 bases, and the interval between the two ends is 9 bases. Counted from cysteine to phenylalanine, this CDR3 has 14 amino acids. CDR3 DNA only is kept here, 42 bases in frame from base 1.